This T cell receptor (beta chain) was captured in a study of T cell repertoires in cytomegalovirus infection. About the research overall: Recently identified HLA-C-restricted CMV epitopes were among the peptides used. It can be stated that public TCR beta signatures indicated CMV infection as well as a matching HLA type.

TCRdb itself ran the reads through MiXCR, one entry per CDR3 protein. The profile shows around 50,000 distinct CDR3 sequences, 20% of them singletons. Study-wide findings and caveats: Based on cumulative public TCR beta family frequency, carriers of CMV plus the relevant HLA were identified.

This clonotype was picked up a small number of times. Its cognate antigen is unknown. Sequenced here: CD8+ T cells from cultured PBMCs, sampled from culture after CMV antigen stimulation. This TCR derives from a human donor in good health (CMV status not recorded). Some clones in this sample may be carry-over from other donors' samples.

CDR3 protein: CASSLDRATEAFF. CDR3 coding DNA: TGTGCCAGCAGCCTAGACAGGGCCACTGAAGCTTTCTTT. J is TRBJ1-1 and V is TRBV7-8, with 7 bases that match TRBD1. Germline loops: CDR1 SGHVS, CDR2 FQNEAQ. This CDR3 spans 13 amino acids. Losses at the gene ends were 5 bases for V and 4 bases for J; bases not matched to a gene: 4.